This T cell receptor (beta chain) appears in the sequencing data of a study of blood T cell repertoires in COVID-19. Study summary: Samples came from the United States, Italy and Spain, spanning acute and convalescent COVID-19.

Only in-frame clones appear in the TCRdb table, and some are missing; sequencing was by immunoSEQ multiplex PCR. The sample has 250,000 to 300,000 clones, about nine tenths seen once. Germline CDR1 LGHDT, CDR2 YNNKEL (reference sequence). CDR3 size: 12 residues. V was pared by 5 bases and J by 6 bases, with 3 bases of the junction left unmatched. V and J are TRBV3-1 (or the pseudogene TRBV3-2) and TRBJ2-7, with 8 positions matching TRBD1. This receptor was obtained from a woman aged 45 to 65 who had recovered from COVID-19. What was sequenced was peripheral blood. CDR3 region: CASSTGGGEQYF. The CDR3 nucleotides read TGTGCCAGCAGCACAGGGGGAGGCGAGCAGTACTTC.